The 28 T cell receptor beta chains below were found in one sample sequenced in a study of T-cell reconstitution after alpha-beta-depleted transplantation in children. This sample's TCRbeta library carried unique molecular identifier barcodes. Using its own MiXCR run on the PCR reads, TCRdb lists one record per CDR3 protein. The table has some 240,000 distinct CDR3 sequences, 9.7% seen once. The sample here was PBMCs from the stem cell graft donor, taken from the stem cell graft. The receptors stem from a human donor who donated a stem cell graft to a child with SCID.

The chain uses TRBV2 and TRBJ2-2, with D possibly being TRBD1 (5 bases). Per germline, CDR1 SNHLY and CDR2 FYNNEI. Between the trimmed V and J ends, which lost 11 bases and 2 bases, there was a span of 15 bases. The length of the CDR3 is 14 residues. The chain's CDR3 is CAEGGAGNTGELFF. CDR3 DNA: TGTGCCGAAGGTGGGGCTGGTAACACCGGGGAGCTGTTTTTT.

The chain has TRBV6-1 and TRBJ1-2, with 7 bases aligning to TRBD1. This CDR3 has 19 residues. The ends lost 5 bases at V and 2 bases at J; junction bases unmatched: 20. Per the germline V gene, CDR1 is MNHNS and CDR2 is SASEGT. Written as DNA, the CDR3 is TGTGCCAGCAGTCGCTTGAAGAAAAGCCCGACAGGGAAGAACTATGGCTACACCTTC. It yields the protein CASSRLKKSPTGKNYGYTF.

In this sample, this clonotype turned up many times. CDR3 sequence: CASTPRWGTDTQYF. The CDR3 DNA sequence: TGTGCCAGTACCCCTAGGTGGGGCACAGATACGCAGTATTTT. This chain links TRBV19 with TRBJ2-3; D not resolved. With 7 bases removed from V and 1 base from J, the gap between germline ends came to 12 bases. The germline V gene has CDR1 LNHDA and CDR2 SQIVND (reference sequence). CDR3 length: 14 residues.

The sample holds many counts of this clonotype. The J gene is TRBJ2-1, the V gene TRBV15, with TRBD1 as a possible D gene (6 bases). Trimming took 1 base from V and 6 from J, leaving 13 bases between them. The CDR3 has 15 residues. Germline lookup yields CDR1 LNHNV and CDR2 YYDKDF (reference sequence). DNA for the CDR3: TGTGCCACCAGCAGAGTAGGGGGTTCGGTCAATGAGCAGTTCTTC. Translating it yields CATSRVGGSVNEQFF.

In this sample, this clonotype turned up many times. The CDR3 region is CAAGGVNNEQFF. For the CDR3, the DNA is TGTGCAGCTGGGGGGGTTAACAATGAGCAGTTCTTC. The chain employs TRBV7-9 and TRBJ2-1, with 7 bases that match TRBD2. This CDR3 region has 12 residues. Germline V gene lookup returns CDR1 SEHNR and CDR2 FQNEAQ (reference sequence).

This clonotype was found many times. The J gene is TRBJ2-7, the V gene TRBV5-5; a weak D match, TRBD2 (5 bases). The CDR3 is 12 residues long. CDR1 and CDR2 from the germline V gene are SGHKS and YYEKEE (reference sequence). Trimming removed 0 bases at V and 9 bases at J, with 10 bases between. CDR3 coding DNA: TGTGCCAGCAGCTTGGATCGGGGTTTGCAGTACTTC. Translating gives CASSLDRGLQYF.

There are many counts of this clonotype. The CDR3 bases are TGTGCCAGCAGCCGAGGGGGCGCGGGGAACACTGAAGCTTTCTTT. This codes for CASSRGGAGNTEAFF. This rearrangement joins TRBV6-2 or TRBV6-3 to TRBJ1-1, with TRBD1 identical over 7 bases. CDR3 length: 15 residues. The J segment lost 1 base and the V segment lost 6 bases, leaving 8 bases of the junction unmatched. Germline values: CDR1 MNHEY, CDR2 SVGEGT.

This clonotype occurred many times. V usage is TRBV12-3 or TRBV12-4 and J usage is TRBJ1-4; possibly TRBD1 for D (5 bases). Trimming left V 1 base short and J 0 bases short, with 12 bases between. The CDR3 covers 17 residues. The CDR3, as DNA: TGTGCCAGCAGTTTAGGAAGGGGCGGCGCAACTAATGAAAAACTGTTTTTT. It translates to CASSLGRGGATNEKLFF.

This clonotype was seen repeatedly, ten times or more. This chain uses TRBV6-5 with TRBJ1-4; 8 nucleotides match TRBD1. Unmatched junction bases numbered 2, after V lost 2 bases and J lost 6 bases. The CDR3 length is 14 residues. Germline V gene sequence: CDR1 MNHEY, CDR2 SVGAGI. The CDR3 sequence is CASSYARGHEKLFF. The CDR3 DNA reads TGTGCCAGCAGTTACGCCAGGGGGCATGAAAAACTGTTTTTT.

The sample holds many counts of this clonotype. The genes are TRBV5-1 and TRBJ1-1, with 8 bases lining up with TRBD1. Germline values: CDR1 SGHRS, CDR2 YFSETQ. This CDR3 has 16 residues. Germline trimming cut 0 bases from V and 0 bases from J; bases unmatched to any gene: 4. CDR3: CASSLGQGNMNTEAFF. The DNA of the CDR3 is TGCGCCAGCAGCTTGGGACAGGGGAACATGAACACTGAAGCTTTCTTT.

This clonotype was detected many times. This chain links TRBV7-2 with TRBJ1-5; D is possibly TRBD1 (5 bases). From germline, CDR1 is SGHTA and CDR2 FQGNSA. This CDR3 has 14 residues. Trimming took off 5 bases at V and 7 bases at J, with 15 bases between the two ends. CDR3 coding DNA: TGTGCCAGCAGCGGGGGGGGTCTGGGGCAGCCCCAGCATTTT. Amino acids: CASSGGGLGQPQHF.

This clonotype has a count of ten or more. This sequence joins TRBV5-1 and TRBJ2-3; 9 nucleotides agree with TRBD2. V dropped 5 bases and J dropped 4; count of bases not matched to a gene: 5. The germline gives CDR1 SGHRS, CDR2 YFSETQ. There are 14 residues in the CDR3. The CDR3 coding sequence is TGCGCCAGCAGGGGACTAGCAGTAGCAGATACGCAGTATTTT. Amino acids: CASRGLAVADTQYF.

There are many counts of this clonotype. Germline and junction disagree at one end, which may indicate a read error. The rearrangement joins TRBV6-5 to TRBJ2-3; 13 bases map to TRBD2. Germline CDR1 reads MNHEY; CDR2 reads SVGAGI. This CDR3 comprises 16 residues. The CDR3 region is CASIYGLAGGTDTQYF. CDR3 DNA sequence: TGTGCCAGCATTTACGGACTAGCGGGGGGCACAGATACGCAGTATTTT.

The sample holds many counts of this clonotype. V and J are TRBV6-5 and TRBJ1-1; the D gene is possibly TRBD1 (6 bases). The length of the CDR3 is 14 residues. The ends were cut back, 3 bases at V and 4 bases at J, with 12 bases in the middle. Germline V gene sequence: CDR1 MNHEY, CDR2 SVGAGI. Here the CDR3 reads CASSYTRGGTEAFF. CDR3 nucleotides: TGTGCCAGCAGTTATACCAGGGGAGGCACTGAAGCTTTCTTT.

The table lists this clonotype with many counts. CDR3 sequence reads: CASRLGRFYEQYF. The CDR3 nucleotides read TGTGCCAGCAGACTAGGACGGTTCTACGAGCAGTACTTC. V usage is TRBV12-3 or TRBV12-4 and J usage is TRBJ2-7; tentative D call: TRBD2 (5 bases). V was clipped by 6 bases and J by 3 bases, with 12 bases between them. The CDR3 spans 13 residues.

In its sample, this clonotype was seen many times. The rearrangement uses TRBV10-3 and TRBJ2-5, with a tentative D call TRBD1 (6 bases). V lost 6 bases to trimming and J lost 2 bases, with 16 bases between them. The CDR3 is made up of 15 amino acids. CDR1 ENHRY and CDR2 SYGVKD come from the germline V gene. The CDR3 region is CAIRDPGQTQETQYF. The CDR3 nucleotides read TGTGCCATCAGGGACCCCGGACAGACACAAGAGACCCAGTACTTC.

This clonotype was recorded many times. CDR3 in DNA: TGCAGTGGGTACGCACGCGAGAACACTGAAGCTTTCTTT. It codes for CSGYARENTEAFF. The rearrangement uses TRBV20-1 and TRBJ1-1; no firm D call. The germline V gene encodes CDR1 DFQATT and CDR2 SNEGSKA (reference sequence). With 7 bases removed from V and 1 base from J, the gap between germline ends came to 13 bases. This CDR3 spans 13 amino acids.

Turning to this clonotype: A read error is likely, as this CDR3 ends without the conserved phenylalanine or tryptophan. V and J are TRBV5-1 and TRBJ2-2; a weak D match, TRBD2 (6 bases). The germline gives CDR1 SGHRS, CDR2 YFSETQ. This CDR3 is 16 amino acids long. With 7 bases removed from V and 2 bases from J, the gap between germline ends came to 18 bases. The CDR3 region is CASGPLAEGNTGELFL. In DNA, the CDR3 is TGCGCCAGCGGACCTTTAGCGGAGGGAAACACCGGGGAGCTGTTTCTT.

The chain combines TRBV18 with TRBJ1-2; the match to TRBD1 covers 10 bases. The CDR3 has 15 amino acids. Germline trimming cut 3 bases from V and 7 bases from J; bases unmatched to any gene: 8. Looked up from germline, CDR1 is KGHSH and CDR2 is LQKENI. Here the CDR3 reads CASSPSDRGPGGYTF. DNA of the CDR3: TGTGCCAGCTCACCTTCCGACAGGGGGCCTGGTGGCTACACCTTC.

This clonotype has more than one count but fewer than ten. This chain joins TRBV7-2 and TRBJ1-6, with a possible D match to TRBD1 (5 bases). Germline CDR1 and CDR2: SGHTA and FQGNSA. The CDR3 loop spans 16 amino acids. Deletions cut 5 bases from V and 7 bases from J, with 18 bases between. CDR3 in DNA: TGTGCCAGCAGCCAGCGAGGGGACCTTGCCAATTCACCCCTCCACTTT. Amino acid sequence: CASSQRGDLANSPLHF. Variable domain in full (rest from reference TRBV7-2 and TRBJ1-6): GAGVSQSPSNKVTEKGKDVELRCDPISGHTALYWYRQSLGQGLEFLIYFQGNSAPDKSGLPSDRFSAERTGGSVSTLTIQRTQQEDSAVYLCASSQRGDLANSPLHFGNGTRLTVT.

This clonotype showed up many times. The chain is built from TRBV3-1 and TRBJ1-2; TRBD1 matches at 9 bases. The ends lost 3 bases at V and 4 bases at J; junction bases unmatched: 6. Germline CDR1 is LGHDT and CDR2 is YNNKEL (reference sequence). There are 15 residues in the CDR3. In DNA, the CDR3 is TGTGCCAGCAGCCATCACAGGGGGCCCATCTATGGCTACACCTTC. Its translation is CASSHHRGPIYGYTF. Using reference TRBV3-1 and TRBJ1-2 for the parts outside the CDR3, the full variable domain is DTAVSQTPKYLVTQMGNDKSIKCEQNLGHDTMYWYKQDSKKFLKIMFSYNNKELIINETVPNRFSPKSPDKAHLNLHINSLELGDSAVYFCASSHHRGPIYGYTFGSGTRLTVV.

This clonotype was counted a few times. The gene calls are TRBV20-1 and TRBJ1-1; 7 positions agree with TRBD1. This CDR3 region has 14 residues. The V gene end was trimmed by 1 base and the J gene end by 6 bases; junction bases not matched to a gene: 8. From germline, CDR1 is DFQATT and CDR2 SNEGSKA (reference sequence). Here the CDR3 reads CSARVPGGKAEAFF. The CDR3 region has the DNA TGCAGTGCTAGAGTGCCAGGGGGGAAGGCTGAAGCTTTCTTT.

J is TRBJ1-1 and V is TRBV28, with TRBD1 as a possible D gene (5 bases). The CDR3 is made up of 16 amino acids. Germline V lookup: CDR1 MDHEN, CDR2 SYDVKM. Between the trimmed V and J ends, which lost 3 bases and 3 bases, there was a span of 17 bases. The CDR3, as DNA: TGTGCCAGCAGTTTCCAGGGCCAGAAGGTTTACACTGAAGCTTTCTTT. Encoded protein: CASSFQGQKVYTEAFF.

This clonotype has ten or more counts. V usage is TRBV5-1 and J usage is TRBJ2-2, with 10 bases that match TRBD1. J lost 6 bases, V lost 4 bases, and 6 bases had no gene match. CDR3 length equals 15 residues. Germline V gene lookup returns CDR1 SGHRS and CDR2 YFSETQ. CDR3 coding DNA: TGCGCCAGCAGCCGCGGGACAGGGGAAGCCGGGGAGCTGTTTTTT. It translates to CASSRGTGEAGELFF.

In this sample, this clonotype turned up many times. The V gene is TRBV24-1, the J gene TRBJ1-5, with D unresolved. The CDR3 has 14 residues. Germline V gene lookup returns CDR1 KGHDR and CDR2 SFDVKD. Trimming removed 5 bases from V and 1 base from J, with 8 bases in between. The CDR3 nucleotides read TGTGCCACCAGTGGTCAGGCCAGCAATCAGCCCCAGCATTTT. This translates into CATSGQASNQPQHF.

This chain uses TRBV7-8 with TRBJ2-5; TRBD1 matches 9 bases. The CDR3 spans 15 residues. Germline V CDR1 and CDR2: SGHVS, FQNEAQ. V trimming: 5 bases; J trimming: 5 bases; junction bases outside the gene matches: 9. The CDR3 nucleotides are TGTGCCAGCAGCACAAGGACAGGGGAGAGGGAGACCCAGTACTTC. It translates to CASSTRTGERETQYF.

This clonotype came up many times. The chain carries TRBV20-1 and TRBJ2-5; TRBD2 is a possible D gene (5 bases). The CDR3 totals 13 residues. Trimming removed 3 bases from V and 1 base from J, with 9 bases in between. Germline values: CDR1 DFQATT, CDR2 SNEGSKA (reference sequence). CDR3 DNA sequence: TGCAGTGCTAGCGCGGGCACCCAAGAGACCCAGTACTTC. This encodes CSASAGTQETQYF.

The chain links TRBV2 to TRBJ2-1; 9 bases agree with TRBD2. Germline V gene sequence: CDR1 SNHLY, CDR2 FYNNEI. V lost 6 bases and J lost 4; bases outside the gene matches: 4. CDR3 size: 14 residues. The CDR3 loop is CASRLAGVYNEQFF. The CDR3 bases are TGTGCCAGCAGATTAGCGGGGGTGTACAATGAGCAGTTCTTC.